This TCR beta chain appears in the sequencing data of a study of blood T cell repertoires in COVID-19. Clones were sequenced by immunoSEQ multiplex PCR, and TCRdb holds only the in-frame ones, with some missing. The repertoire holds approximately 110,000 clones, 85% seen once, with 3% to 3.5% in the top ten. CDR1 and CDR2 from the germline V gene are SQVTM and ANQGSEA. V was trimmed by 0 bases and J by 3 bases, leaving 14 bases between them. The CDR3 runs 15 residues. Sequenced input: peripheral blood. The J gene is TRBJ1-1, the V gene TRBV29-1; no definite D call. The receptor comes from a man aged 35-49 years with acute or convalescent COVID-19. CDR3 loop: CSVEDVGISDTEAFF. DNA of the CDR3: TGCAGCGTTGAAGATGTCGGGATTAGCGACACTGAAGCTTTCTTT.